The 17 T cell receptor beta chains presented below share a single source sample, sequenced in a study of T cells in Graves' hyperthyroidism and ophthalmopathy. The source material, RNA transcripts, was used to amplify TCR beta CDR3 regions. A first-round RT-PCR of the TCR CDR3 used the HTBI primer set. TCRdb passed the multiplex PCR reads through MiXCR, listing each CDR3 protein once. The sample yields about 270,000 distinct CDR3 sequences, about 25% seen once. The sequenced sample consisted of blood. The receptor set was obtained from a man aged 35-49 years with Graves' hyperthyroidism that later progressed to Graves' ophthalmopathy.

This clonotype was counted ten times or more. The V gene is TRBV12-3 or TRBV12-4, the J gene TRBJ1-3; tentatively, D is TRBD1 (5 bases). This CDR3 has 15 residues. Between the trimmed V and J ends, which lost 3 bases and 0 bases, there was a span of 9 bases. The CDR3 DNA follows: TGTGCCAGCAGTTTGCAGGGCCTCTCTGGAAACACCATATATTTT. It translates to CASSLQGLSGNTIYF.

The chain employs TRBV11-2 and TRBJ2-7; the D is unclear. V was clipped by 3 bases and J by 2 bases, with 14 bases between them. The CDR3 extends over 15 amino acids. Germline V gene lookup returns CDR1 SGHAT and CDR2 FQNNGV. Here the CDR3 reads CASSLNLGFTYEQYF. DNA of the CDR3: TGTGCCAGCAGCTTGAATCTAGGCTTCACCTACGAGCAGTACTTC.

This chain connects TRBV6-2 or TRBV6-3 to TRBJ1-1, with a tentative D call TRBD1 (5 bases). From germline, CDR1 is MNHEY and CDR2 SVGEGT. The ends were cut back, 4 bases at V and 3 bases at J, with 12 bases in the middle. This CDR3 is 14 amino acids long. CDR3 in DNA: TGTGCCAGCAGTTTCGCGGGGCTGGACACTGAAGCTTTCTTT. Protein sequence: CASSFAGLDTEAFF.

This clonotype came up many times. The V and J genes are TRBV4-2 and TRBJ2-7; 7 nucleotides agree with TRBD1. V lost 3 bases to trimming and J lost 2 bases; unmatched junction nucleotides: 10. Germline assignment: CDR1 LGHNA and CDR2 YNFKEQ. CDR3 length: 16 amino acids. The CDR3 reads CASSQTPSGTAYEQYF. Here the CDR3 DNA reads TGTGCCAGCAGCCAGACCCCTTCCGGGACAGCCTACGAGCAGTACTTC.

The chain links TRBV27 to TRBJ1-1, with D possibly TRBD1 on 5 matching bases. Per germline, CDR1 MNHEY and CDR2 SMNVEV (reference sequence). This CDR3 is 13 amino acids long. With 7 bases removed from V and 12 bases from J, the gap between germline ends came to 21 bases. DNA of the CDR3: TGTGCCAGCACCGGTGAGGGGCAGGGAAGAACTTTCTTT. It specifies CASTGEGQGRTFF.

This clonotype occurred a few times. V gene TRBV20-1 combines with J gene TRBJ1-2; 8 bases line up with TRBD1. Looked up from germline, CDR1 is DFQATT and CDR2 is SNEGSKA (reference sequence). The CDR3 is 19 amino acids. The ends lost 0 bases at V and 3 bases at J; junction bases unmatched: 18. The CDR3 loop reads CSARDGTGQGLAVHYGYTF. CDR3 in DNA: TGCAGTGCTAGAGATGGGACTGGACAGGGTCTCGCGGTCCACTATGGCTACACCTTC.

This clonotype showed up many times. The V gene is TRBV30, the J gene TRBJ2-2; 7 positions agree with TRBD2. Germline V gives CDR1 GTSNPN, CDR2 SVGIG (reference sequence). V dropped 5 bases and J dropped 4; count of bases not matched to a gene: 4. This CDR3 contains 13 residues. In DNA, the CDR3 is TGTGCCTGGGGGAGGGACCGCACCGGGGAGCTGTTTTTT. Protein sequence: CAWGRDRTGELFF. The full variable domain, its missing parts supplied by reference TRBV30 and TRBJ2-2, is SQTIHQWPATLVQPVGSPLSLECTVEGTSNPNLYWYRQAAGRGLQLLFYSVGIGQISSEVPQNLSASRPQDRQFILSSKKLLLSDSGFYLCAWGRDRTGELFFGEGSRLTVL.

The rearrangement links TRBV6-2 or TRBV6-3 to TRBJ1-1; no reliable D call. CDR1 is MNHEY and CDR2 is SVGEGT in the germline V gene. Trimming stripped 6 bases from V and 1 base from J, with 9 bases between. The CDR3 runs 13 residues. CDR3 coding DNA: TGTGCCAGCAGAAAGGGTGGGAACACTGAAGCTTTCTTT. Protein sequence: CASRKGGNTEAFF.

V gene TRBV28 combines with J gene TRBJ1-2; 7 nucleotides align to TRBD1. After removal of 4 bases from V and 8 bases from J, the junction contained 13 bases not matched to a gene. This CDR3 is built from 15 residues. CDR1 is MDHEN and CDR2 is SYDVKM in the germline V gene. The CDR3 DNA follows: TGTGCCAGCAGTTCTGAGACAGGGCCCCTCGGCGGCTACACCTTC. The encoded protein is CASSSETGPLGGYTF.

The J gene is TRBJ1-3, the V gene TRBV28; D unclear. This CDR3 comprises 15 residues. The germline CDR1 and CDR2 sequences are MDHEN and SYDVKM. The V end was cut by 1 base, the J end by 4 bases, with 11 bases between. The CDR3 reads CASSLSWGSGNTIYF. The CDR3 bases are TGTGCCAGCAGTTTATCGTGGGGAAGCGGAAACACCATATATTTT. The full variable domain, with the rest looked up from reference TRBV28 and TRBJ1-3, is DVKVTQSSRYLVKRTGEKVFLECVQDMDHENMFWYRQDPGLGLRLIYFSYDVKMKEKGDIPEGYSVSREKKERFSLILESASTNQTSMYLCASSLSWGSGNTIYFGEGSWLTVV.

This clonotype was counted at least ten times. This sequence joins TRBV5-1 and TRBJ2-7; the D gene is possibly TRBD2 (6 bases). V shed 2 bases and J shed 3 bases, with 15 bases lying between them. CDR1 is SGHRS, CDR2 YFSETQ, per germline. The CDR3 consists of 15 residues. The CDR3 sequence is CASSLGDWEDYEQYF. Here the CDR3 DNA reads TGCGCCAGCAGCTTAGGGGACTGGGAGGACTACGAGCAGTACTTC.

This clonotype was counted many times. This rearrangement joins TRBV6-2 or TRBV6-3 to TRBJ2-7; 12 nucleotides match TRBD2. CDR1 is MNHEY and CDR2 is SVGEGT in the germline V gene. The CDR3 runs 16 residues. The V segment lost 4 bases and the J segment 2 bases; nucleotides outside the gene matches: 6. As DNA, the CDR3 is TGTGCCAGCAGTTCCATCCTAGCGGGAGGGACCTACGAGCAGTACTTC. Amino acids: CASSSILAGGTYEQYF.

This clonotype was found many times. The chain uses TRBV7-9 and TRBJ2-5; 10 nucleotides match TRBD2. This CDR3 contains 16 residues. J gave up 5 bases and V 2 bases, and 8 bases lay outside the gene matches. The germline V gene encodes CDR1 SEHNR and CDR2 FQNEAQ (reference sequence). CDR3 region: CASSLWASGSRETQYF. CDR3 coding DNA: TGTGCCAGCAGCTTATGGGCTAGCGGGAGCAGGGAGACCCAGTACTTC.

This clonotype was found many times. The genes are TRBV12-3 or TRBV12-4 and TRBJ1-1, with D unclear. Trimming shortened V by 11 bases and J by 1 base, and 17 bases separated the two germline ends. This CDR3 has 14 amino acids. The CDR3, as DNA: TGTGCCTCGCACCGACCGGTTAAGAACACTGAAGCTTTCTTT. This translates into CASHRPVKNTEAFF.

This clonotype appeared once. The V call is TRBV6-2 or TRBV6-3, the J call TRBJ2-5; D remains ambiguous. Germline V gene sequence: CDR1 MNHEY, CDR2 SVGEGT. V gave up 6 bases and J gave up 4 bases, with 12 bases separating them. The CDR3 has 13 amino acids. Here the CDR3 reads CASSLPVRETQYF. The CDR3 region has the DNA TGTGCCAGCAGCCTCCCGGTTCGAGAGACCCAGTACTTC.

Ten or more counts support this clonotype. The rearrangement uses TRBV30 and TRBJ1-2; perhaps TRBD1 as D (5 bases). V gave up 2 bases and J gave up 3 bases, with 7 bases separating them. This CDR3 comprises 12 residues. Germline CDR1 and CDR2: GTSNPN and SVGIG (reference sequence). The DNA of the CDR3 is TGTGCCTGGAGTCCAGGGTACTATGGCTACACCTTC. This translates into CAWSPGYYGYTF.

This clonotype was counted at least ten times. V gene TRBV12-3 or TRBV12-4 combines with J gene TRBJ2-7; D gene uncertain. The CDR3 covers 12 residues. The V end was cut by 6 bases, the J end by 4 bases, with 10 bases between. DNA of the CDR3: TGTGCCAGCAGCCCCCAATTATACGAGCAGTACTTC. Its protein product is CASSPQLYEQYF.